Shown below are 19 T cell receptor beta chains from a single sample sequenced in a study of blood T cell repertoires in COVID-19. Sequencing used immunoSEQ multiplex PCR; TCRdb keeps in-frame clones, though not all of them. Seen here are a few hundred thousand clones, 65% to 90% observed once, and the top ten hold less than 5%. Material: PBMCs or T cells enriched from blood (not recorded which). These receptors were collected from a woman aged 40 to 50 with acute COVID-19.

The genes are TRBV4-1 and TRBJ2-2, with TRBD2 matching 9 bases. Germline trimming cut 3 bases from V and 4 bases from J; bases unmatched to any gene: 6. CDR1 is MGHRA, CDR2 YSYEKL, per germline. This CDR3 spans 16 amino acids. The CDR3 DNA follows: TGCGCCAGCAGCCAGTCGCTAGCGGGGTTCACCGGGGAGCTGTTTTTT. This translates into CASSQSLAGFTGELFF.

V is TRBV5-1 and J is TRBJ2-3, with D hard to call. This CDR3 is 14 amino acids long. V lost 4 bases, J lost 0 bases, and 9 bases lay in between. Germline V gene sequence: CDR1 SGHRS, CDR2 YFSETQ. CDR3 region: CASSPVPSTDTQYF. The DNA of the CDR3 is TGCGCCAGCAGCCCGGTCCCCAGCACAGATACGCAGTATTTT.

The chain carries TRBV7-9 and TRBJ2-2, with a weak D call TRBD2 (5 bases). Germline V gives CDR1 SEHNR, CDR2 FQNEAQ (reference sequence). The CDR3 extends over 16 amino acids. Between the trimmed V and J ends, which lost 1 base and 6 bases, there was a span of 15 bases. For the CDR3, the DNA is TGTGCCAGCAGCTTAGATCGGAGGAGGTTGCCCGGGGAGCTGTTTTTT. This gives the protein CASSLDRRRLPGELFF.

The gene calls are TRBV10-3 and TRBJ2-1; D is unresolved. Trimming cost V 7 bases and J 6 bases, with 10 bases left between them. The length of the CDR3 is 12 residues. From germline, CDR1 is ENHRY and CDR2 SYGVKD. The CDR3 sequence: CAITNSPNEQFF. CDR3 nucleotides: TGTGCCATCACAAACTCCCCCAATGAGCAGTTCTTC.

This clone came up once. The chain uses TRBV10-3 and TRBJ2-6, with D possibly TRBD2 on 6 matching bases. V was pared by 6 bases and J by 0 bases, with 12 bases between. Germline V gene data show CDR1 as ENHRY and CDR2 as SYGVKD. The CDR3 spans 16 residues. CDR3 in amino acids: CAIRPGLHSGANVLTF. Written as DNA, the CDR3 is TGTGCCATCAGGCCGGGACTCCACTCTGGGGCCAACGTCCTGACTTTC.

On this clone itself: The junction and the germline gene differ at one end; a read error may be behind it. This sequence joins TRBV5-6 and TRBJ2-1, with TRBD2 matching over 8 bases. The germline CDR1 and CDR2 sequences are SGHDT and YYEEEE. The CDR3 totals 15 residues. DNA of the CDR3: TGTGCCAGCAGCTACTTTAGCGGGACAATGGAGACCCTTATCTTC. It translates to CASSYFSGTMETLIF. The complete variable domain, with remaining parts taken from reference TRBV5-6 and TRBJ2-1, reads DAGVTQSPTHLIKTRGQQVTLRCSPKSGHDTVSWYQQALGQGPQFIFQYYEEEERQRGNFPDRFSGHQFPNYSSELNVNALLLGDSALYLCASSYFSGTMETLIFGPGTRLTVL.

This chain uses TRBV19 with TRBJ1-3, with TRBD1 matching 12 bases. Losses at the gene ends were 7 bases for V and 2 bases for J; bases not matched to a gene: 12. CDR3 length: 18 residues. Germline lookup yields CDR1 LNHDA and CDR2 SQIVND (reference sequence). In DNA form, the CDR3 reads TGTGCCAGTAAGATCCGGGACAGGGGGCAGTTGGCTGGAAACACCATATATTTT. Residues: CASKIRDRGQLAGNTIYF.

V and J are TRBV7-2 and TRBJ2-1; D may be TRBD1 (6 bases). The V gene's germline CDR1 is SGHTA and CDR2 FQGNSA. This CDR3 contains 15 residues. V gave up 5 bases and J gave up 4 bases, with 15 bases separating them. The CDR3, as DNA: TGTGCCAGCAGCGTCGACCGGGACAAATACAATGAGCAGTTCTTC. It translates to CASSVDRDKYNEQFF.

This clone appeared once. V gene TRBV6-2 or TRBV6-3 combines with J gene TRBJ2-7; TRBD1 matches 11 bases. Germline V gene sequence: CDR1 MNHEY, CDR2 SVGEGT. Trimming at V came to 0 bases and at J to 3 bases, leaving 1 base not matched to a gene. The CDR3 is 15 amino acids. The CDR3 protein is CASSYSGQGVYEQYF. Here the CDR3 DNA reads TGTGCCAGCAGTTACTCGGGACAGGGGGTCTACGAGCAGTACTTC.

The chain has TRBV27 and TRBJ1-6, with D uncertain. CDR1 is MNHEY, CDR2 SMNVEV, per germline (reference sequence). The V end lost 6 bases, the J end lost 6 bases, and 12 bases lay between the germline ends. This CDR3 region has 14 residues. DNA for the CDR3: TGTGCCAGCAGACGGACTAGAGTTAATTCACCCCTCCACTTT. It is translated as CASRRTRVNSPLHF.

The chain recombines TRBV28 with TRBJ2-1; TRBD2 agrees at 8 bases. The CDR3 runs 13 residues. The J segment lost 8 bases and the V segment lost 10 bases, leaving 10 bases of the junction unmatched. Germline loops: CDR1 MDHEN, CDR2 SYDVKM. The CDR3 here is CAITGGQGYEQFF. The CDR3 coding sequence is TGTGCCATAACGGGGGGGCAAGGCTATGAGCAGTTCTTC.

This chain links TRBV5-1 with TRBJ1-6, with D possibly TRBD1 on 5 matching bases. V dropped 5 bases and J dropped 0 bases, with 9 bases sitting between them. The germline gives CDR1 SGHRS, CDR2 YFSETQ. This CDR3 region has 15 residues. CDR3 coding DNA: TGCGCCAGCAGGCCCGACAGCTCCTATAATTCACCCCTCCACTTT. Translated: CASRPDSSYNSPLHF.

Comments on this clone: Sequence at one end of the junction differs from germline and may be a read error. This chain joins TRBV3-1 (or the pseudogene TRBV3-2) and TRBJ2-3, with 8 bases identical to TRBD2. This CDR3 has 15 amino acids. Germline V gene lookup returns CDR1 LGHDT and CDR2 YNNKEL (reference sequence). CDR3 region: CASSKETSGTDTQYF. In DNA, the CDR3 is TGTGCCAGCAGCAAAGAGACTAGCGGCACAGATACGCAGTATTTT.

V usage is TRBV28 and J usage is TRBJ2-7, with unresolved D. V lost 7 bases to trimming and J lost 2 bases, with 12 bases between them. This CDR3 is built from 13 residues. Germline V gene data show CDR1 as MDHEN and CDR2 as SYDVKM. CDR3 in DNA: TGTGCCAGCATCGGTCCCCCTACCTACGAGCAGTACTTC. It encodes CASIGPPTYEQYF.

This chain joins TRBV4-1 and TRBJ2-1; D gene unclear. CDR1 is MGHRA, CDR2 YSYEKL, per germline. Between the trimmed V and J ends, which lost 4 bases and 8 bases, there was a span of 12 bases. The length of the CDR3 is 13 residues. CDR3 amino acids: CASSRSLVDEQFF. DNA of the CDR3: TGCGCCAGCAGCCGAAGTTTAGTTGATGAGCAGTTCTTC.

This chain connects TRBV29-1 to TRBJ2-7; the match to TRBD1 covers 8 bases. Germline CDR1 SQVTM, CDR2 ANQGSEA. The CDR3 contains 15 residues. V lost 0 bases and J lost 0; bases outside the gene matches: 4. The CDR3 sequence is CSVEDRDRSSYEQYF. The CDR3 DNA reads TGCAGCGTTGAAGACCGGGACAGGAGCTCCTACGAGCAGTACTTC.

This clone showed up just a few times. The chain uses TRBV11-2 and TRBJ2-1; 11 positions match TRBD2. The CDR3 covers 18 residues. Trimming cost V 0 bases and J 3 bases; bases outside gene matches: 7. Germline values: CDR1 SGHAT, CDR2 FQNNGV. CDR3 in amino acids: CASSLDLRLAGIYNEQFF. DNA of the CDR3: TGTGCCAGCAGCTTAGATTTACGACTAGCGGGGATCTACAATGAGCAGTTCTTC.

The count of this clone is one. The chain is built from TRBV24-1 and TRBJ1-6, with D possibly matching TRBD1 (5 bases). The CDR3 spans 11 residues. Trimming took off 6 bases at V and 18 bases at J, with 14 bases between the two ends. The germline V gene encodes CDR1 KGHDR and CDR2 SFDVKD. The CDR3 coding sequence is TGTGCCACCAGTCTCTCGGGGGTCCCCCACTTT. This translates into CATSLSGVPHF.

The V and J genes are TRBV6-5 and TRBJ1-1; D gene unclear. The V gene's germline CDR1 is MNHEY and CDR2 SVGAGI. Trimming left V 4 bases short and J 4 bases short, with 10 bases between. The CDR3 is made up of 13 amino acids. In nucleotides, the CDR3 is TGTGCCAGCAGTTGGAGCGTAGGCACTGAAGCTTTCTTT. This translates into CASSWSVGTEAFF.